The 29 T cell receptor beta chains reported below all come from one sample, sequenced in a study of radiation and T cells in renal cell carcinoma. Documented time point: blood 2 weeks post-SBRT. As to treatment: 15 Gy SBRT to primary tumor, nephrectomy 4 weeks later. The assay was immunoSEQ multiplex PCR, and TCRdb's table has in-frame clones only and misses some. The sample contains 100,000 to 150,000 clones, 85% to 90% of which appear only once. The sequencing here drew on blood, taken from a patient whose treatment included radiotherapy and nephrectomy. These receptor sequences come from a woman aged 65 to 85 with renal cell carcinoma.

The genes are TRBV4-3 and TRBJ2-7, with 8 positions matching TRBD2. Germline CDR1 LGHNA, CDR2 YSLEER. With V trimmed by 0 bases and J by 3 bases, 4 bases remained unmatched. This CDR3 spans 15 amino acids. CDR3 residues: CASSQELAGNYEQYF. In nucleotides, the CDR3 is TGCGCCAGCAGCCAAGAGCTAGCGGGTAACTACGAGCAGTACTTC.

The chain carries TRBV28 and TRBJ1-2, with D possibly TRBD1 on 6 matching bases. Per the germline V gene, CDR1 is MDHEN and CDR2 is SYDVKM. The CDR3 spans 13 residues. Trimming cost V 2 bases and J 8 bases, with 12 bases left between them. The CDR3 DNA reads as TGTGCCAGCAGTTTAGGGGGGGGCTCCGGCTACACCTTC. The encoded protein is CASSLGGGSGYTF.

Only one count was recorded for this clone. The CDR3 sequence is CASSRKTGPNTEAFF. In nucleotides, the CDR3 is TGTGCCAGCAGCCGCAAGACAGGGCCGAACACTGAAGCTTTCTTT. This rearrangement joins TRBV7-9 to TRBJ1-1; TRBD1 aligns across 7 bases. The CDR3 consists of 15 residues. Germline values: CDR1 SEHNR, CDR2 FQNEAQ (reference sequence). V shed 5 bases, J shed 1 base, and the junction held 7 bases outside the gene matches.

The gene calls are TRBV29-1 and TRBJ1-2; perhaps TRBD1 as D (5 bases). V was cut by 0 bases and J by 4 bases, with 9 bases left in between. The CDR3 extends over 13 amino acids. Germline V gene lookup returns CDR1 SQVTM and CDR2 ANQGSEA. The CDR3 DNA reads as TGCAGCGTTGAAGAGGGGCTGGGCTATGGCTACACCTTC. This gives the protein CSVEEGLGYGYTF.

V is TRBV6-4 and J is TRBJ2-1, with TRBD2 matching 10 bases. The CDR3 length is 17 residues. V lost 5 bases to trimming and J lost 0 bases; unmatched junction nucleotides: 7. Germline loops: CDR1 MRHNA, CDR2 SNTAGT. The CDR3 DNA sequence: TGTGCCAGCAGTCCTAGCGGGGGCCTCAGCTCCTACAATGAGCAGTTCTTC. This translates into CASSPSGGLSSYNEQFF.

V gene TRBV5-1 combines with J gene TRBJ2-3; D might be TRBD1 or TRBD2, each matching 5 bases. From germline, CDR1 is SGHRS and CDR2 YFSETQ. V lost 0 bases, J lost 4 bases, and 12 bases lay in between. The CDR3 runs to 15 residues. In DNA, the CDR3 is TGCGCCAGCAGCTTGGTTAAAGGGACGCCAGATACGCAGTATTTT. Translated, it gives CASSLVKGTPDTQYF.

The chain is built from TRBV15 and TRBJ1-3; D call uncertain. The germline V and J ends were trimmed by 3 bases and 4 bases, with 10 bases remaining between them. This CDR3 spans 14 amino acids. Germline lookup yields CDR1 LNHNV and CDR2 YYDKDF (reference sequence). CDR3 coding DNA: TGTGCCACCAGCAGGCAGTCCACAGGAAACACCATATATTTT. It codes for CATSRQSTGNTIYF.

The chain couples TRBV5-4 to TRBJ2-2; D uncertain. This CDR3 region has 16 residues. Germline CDR1 and CDR2: SGHNT and YYREEE (reference sequence). V lost 4 bases and J lost 3, with 16 bases in between. The CDR3 DNA reads TGTGCCAGCAGCCTTGGTTTTGCTGGGTACACCGGGGAGCTGTTTTTT. It encodes CASSLGFAGYTGELFF.

The rearrangement links TRBV6-1 to TRBJ1-3; D unclear. The CDR3 runs to 18 residues. Germline V CDR1 and CDR2: MNHNS, SASEGT. Deletions cut 0 bases from V and 0 bases from J, with 15 bases between. CDR3: CASSEAFGRGGSGNTIYF. In nucleotides, the CDR3 is TGTGCCAGCAGTGAAGCCTTTGGGCGCGGAGGCTCTGGAAACACCATATATTTT.

This clone appeared a single time. V and J are TRBV5-1 and TRBJ2-2; no firm D call. V lost 0 bases to trimming and J lost 5 bases, with 14 bases between them. CDR3 length equals 16 residues. The germline CDR1 and CDR2 sequences are SGHRS and YFSETQ. The DNA for the CDR3 is TGCGCCAGCAGCTTGGCCATCGGCGGTGGTACCGGGGAGCTGTTTTTT. Translating gives CASSLAIGGGTGELFF.

This chain connects TRBV30 to TRBJ1-1, with D perhaps TRBD1 (6 bases). Germline assignment: CDR1 GTSNPN and CDR2 SVGIG (reference sequence). V was trimmed by 5 bases and J by 0 bases, leaving 10 bases between them. CDR3 size: 13 residues. The DNA for the CDR3 is TGTGCCTGGGGACAGCTTTTGAACACTGAAGCTTTCTTT. Amino acid sequence: CAWGQLLNTEAFF.

This chain joins TRBV11-3 and TRBJ2-7, with D possibly TRBD2 on 5 matching bases. Deletions cut 3 bases from V and 5 bases from J, with 5 bases between. Germline-derived CDR1 and CDR2 are SGHNT and YENEEA. The CDR3 has 11 amino acids. The CDR3 coding sequence is TGTGCCAGCAGCTTGAGGGACGAGCAGTACTTC. Translated, it gives CASSLRDEQYF.

The chain links TRBV7-9 to TRBJ2-6; TRBD2 is a possible D gene (6 bases). CDR1 is SEHNR and CDR2 is FQNEAQ in the germline V gene (reference sequence). V lost 3 bases to trimming and J lost 0 bases, with 6 bases between them. This CDR3 is 15 amino acids long. For the CDR3, the DNA is TGTGCCAGCAGCTTGGGGGGCTCTGGGGCCAACGTCCTGACTTTC. It is translated as CASSLGGSGANVLTF.

Details on this clone: Germline is not matched at one junction end, which may reflect a read error. For the CDR3, the DNA is TGTGCCATCAGTGATCATCAGGCCCTCGAGTCGGAATTT. It is translated as CAISDHQALESEF. The chain employs TRBV10-3 and TRBJ1-1; no reliable D call. Germline values: CDR1 ENHRY, CDR2 SYGVKD. The CDR3 contains 13 residues.

This chain links TRBV7-9 with TRBJ1-6, with TRBD1 identical over 10 bases. The CDR3 length is 14 residues. The V segment lost 4 bases and the J segment 9 bases; nucleotides outside the gene matches: 3. Germline V gene sequence: CDR1 SEHNR, CDR2 FQNEAQ (reference sequence). CDR3 bases: TGTGCCAGCAGCTCGGGACAGGGGAGTTCACCCCTCCACTTT. This encodes CASSSGQGSSPLHF.

This clone was seen a single time. The chain joins TRBV6-1 to TRBJ1-4; D remains unclear. V was cut by 8 bases and J by 8 bases, with 12 bases left in between. The V gene's germline CDR1 is MNHNS and CDR2 SASEGT. The CDR3 is 12 residues long. This CDR3 is CASALAFEKLFF. In DNA, the CDR3 is TGTGCCAGCGCTTTGGCATTCGAAAAACTGTTTTTT.

The chain is built from TRBV10-3 and TRBJ2-6; D is uncertain. Between the trimmed V and J ends, which lost 6 bases and 0 bases, there was a span of 6 bases. Germline CDR1 and CDR2: ENHRY and SYGVKD. This CDR3 spans 14 amino acids. CDR3 bases: TGTGCCATCAGACAGAGCTCTGGGGCCAACGTCCTGACTTTC. Translating it yields CAIRQSSGANVLTF.

This chain joins TRBV27 and TRBJ2-1; D is possibly TRBD2 (6 bases). The CDR3 runs 16 residues. Germline-derived CDR1 and CDR2 are MNHEY and SMNVEV (reference sequence). With 7 bases removed from V and 0 bases from J, the gap between germline ends came to 16 bases. CDR3 bases: TGTGCCAGCACCAGGACTCGGGGGACCTCCTACAATGAGCAGTTCTTC. Translating gives CASTRTRGTSYNEQFF.

The chain uses TRBV19 and TRBJ1-2; 8 bases agree with TRBD1. The CDR3 is 15 amino acids. Germline trimming cut 6 bases from V and 0 bases from J; bases unmatched to any gene: 6. CDR1 LNHDA and CDR2 SQIVND come from the germline V gene (reference sequence). The CDR3 nucleotides are TGTGCCAGTAGATGGGACAGGTCAGCTAACTATGGCTACACCTTC. Amino acids: CASRWDRSANYGYTF.

This clone was observed a single time. The rearrangement uses TRBV28 and TRBJ2-3; 9 nucleotides match TRBD2. The length of the CDR3 is 16 residues. Germline values: CDR1 MDHEN, CDR2 SYDVKM. After removal of 5 bases from V and 0 bases from J, the junction contained 6 bases not matched to a gene. CDR3 bases: TGTGCCAGCAGTCTGACTAGCGGAACTAGCACAGATACGCAGTATTTT. This encodes CASSLTSGTSTDTQYF.

The V gene is TRBV4-2, the J gene TRBJ2-1; 8 positions match TRBD2. This CDR3 region has 15 residues. V gave up 1 base and J gave up 9 bases; unmatched junction bases: 8. From germline, CDR1 is LGHNA and CDR2 YNFKEQ. CDR3 sequence: CASSQVAGQGGEQFF. The CDR3 coding sequence is TGTGCCAGCAGCCAAGTAGCGGGGCAGGGTGGTGAGCAGTTCTTC.

This chain links TRBV6-4 with TRBJ2-7; 9 positions agree with TRBD1. The CDR3 contains 18 residues. Germline loops: CDR1 MRHNA, CDR2 SNTAGT. J lost 1 base, V lost 6 bases, and 16 bases had no gene match. The CDR3 is CASRSDLPRDRVSYEQYF. In DNA form, the CDR3 reads TGTGCCAGCAGAAGCGACCTCCCTAGGGACAGGGTGTCCTACGAGCAGTACTTC.

The chain employs TRBV19 and TRBJ2-2, with 11 bases lining up with TRBD1. Trimming took 5 bases from V and 4 from J; bases not matched to a gene: 6. The CDR3 sequence is 16 residues long. Germline CDR1 reads LNHDA; CDR2 reads SQIVND (reference sequence). DNA for the CDR3: TGTGCCAGTAGTGCCGGACAGGGGGCGGCCACCGGGGAGCTGTTTTTT. The encoded protein is CASSAGQGAATGELFF. Using reference TRBV19 and TRBJ2-2 for the parts outside the CDR3, the full variable domain is DGGITQSPKYLFRKEGQNVTLSCEQNLNHDAMYWYRQDPGQGLRLIYYSQIVNDFQKGDIAEGYSVSREKKESFPLTVTSAQKNPTAFYLCASSAGQGAATGELFFGEGSRLTVL.

This clone occurred a few times. The rearrangement uses TRBV7-9 and TRBJ2-2; D gene unclear. CDR1 is SEHNR and CDR2 is FQNEAQ in the germline V gene (reference sequence). The CDR3 is made up of 15 amino acids. The V and J ends lost 3 bases and 4 bases respectively, with 12 bases between them. As DNA, the CDR3 is TGTGCCAGCAGCTTCGGGCCCTCGGTCACCGGGGAGCTGTTTTTT. This translates into CASSFGPSVTGELFF.

This chain uses TRBV5-1 with TRBJ1-1; D ambiguous. Trimming pared 1 base from V and 1 base from J, leaving 2 bases between. The CDR3 is made up of 12 amino acids. Germline-derived CDR1 and CDR2 are SGHRS and YFSETQ. This CDR3 is CASSLTNTEAFF. The CDR3 DNA follows: TGCGCCAGCAGCTTGACGAACACTGAAGCTTTCTTT.

The chain links TRBV29-1 to TRBJ2-7, with no clear D. Trimming took off 3 bases at V and 1 base at J, with 10 bases between the two ends. Germline assignment: CDR1 SQVTM and CDR2 ANQGSEA. The CDR3 runs 13 residues. The CDR3 spells CSVDLAESYEQYF. CDR3 sequence (DNA): TGCAGCGTTGATTTGGCGGAGTCCTACGAGCAGTACTTC.

V is TRBV11-2 and J is TRBJ1-3, with D perhaps TRBD1 (5 bases). Trimming stripped 5 bases from V and 0 bases from J, with 11 bases between. Germline-derived CDR1 and CDR2 are SGHAT and FQNNGV. This CDR3 spans 15 amino acids. The chain's CDR3 is CASSRTGTSGNTIYF. CDR3 sequence (DNA): TGTGCCAGCAGCCGGACCGGGACCTCTGGAAACACCATATATTTT.

This sequence joins TRBV19 and TRBJ2-4; TRBD2 matches 16 bases. The V segment lost 3 bases and the J segment 1 base; nucleotides outside the gene matches: 3. The germline V gene has CDR1 LNHDA and CDR2 SQIVND (reference sequence). This CDR3 is built from 18 residues. Here the CDR3 DNA reads TGTGCCAGTAGTATGGGACTAGCGGGGGGGCCCGCCAAAAACATTCAGTACTTC. Translating gives CASSMGLAGGPAKNIQYF.

The chain carries TRBV11-2 and TRBJ2-7; a weak D match, TRBD1 (5 bases). The germline V gene encodes CDR1 SGHAT and CDR2 FQNNGV. The CDR3 length is 16 residues. Trimming left V 3 bases short and J 0 bases short, with 15 bases between. CDR3 residues: CASSFKGPGSSYEQYF. CDR3 bases: TGTGCCAGCAGCTTCAAGGGGCCAGGCAGCTCCTACGAGCAGTACTTC.